A selection of T cell receptor beta chains follows, all from one sample in a study of blood T cell repertoires in COVID-19. Here immunoSEQ multiplex PCR was the method, and the copy in TCRdb shows in-frame clones only, minus some. The sample holds some 200,000 clones, roughly 91% seen once. The sequenced sample was PBMCs or T cells enriched from blood (not recorded which). The receptors come from a young man in a cohort exposed to, infected with or recovered from COVID-19 (not recorded which). CDR3s include the opening cysteine and the closing phenylalanine or tryptophan. A D gene is named only where the DNA matches it firmly. Only part of the rows carry a size: once, few, many, or a class if the clone is expanded.

>TRBJ2-2|TRBV7-9|.|.
CASNPSGSGAGELFF
TGTGCCAGCAACCCATCAGGTTCAGGGGCCGGGGAGCTGTTTTTT
>TRBJ1-1|TRBV7-9|once|TRBD1
CASSSTGKGEAFF
TGTGCCAGCAGCTCGACAGGGAAGGGTGAAGCTTTCTTT
>TRBJ2-7|TRBV18|.|TRBD1
CASSPLGSGTGYYEQYF
TGTGCCAGCTCACCCCTCGGTTCCGGGACAGGGTACTACGAGCAGTACTTC
>TRBJ2-5|TRBV28|.|TRBD1
CASSEPGQPQETQYF
TGTGCCAGCAGTGAACCGGGACAGCCCCAAGAGACCCAGTACTTC
>TRBJ1-1|TRBV2|.|.
CASSPGDRPFF
TGTGCCAGCAGCCCCGGTGACAGACCTTTCTTT
>TRBJ2-7|TRBV7-8|.|.
CASSSLTGYEQYF
TGTGCCAGCAGCTCGCTTACAGGGTACGAGCAGTACTTC
>TRBJ2-1|TRBV2|.|TRBD1
CASGDRASDEQFF
TGTGCCAGCGGGGACAGGGCTTCCGATGAGCAGTTCTTC
>TRBJ1-1|TRBV6-6|.|TRBD1
CASSQGGLNTEAFF
TGTGCCAGCAGCCAGGGGGGTCTAAACACTGAAGCTTTCTTT
>TRBJ2-1|TRBV7-7|.|.
CASSLDGGQYNEQFF
TGTGCTAGCAGCTTAGATGGAGGACAGTACAATGAGCAGTTCTTC
>TRBJ1-5|TRBV12-1|.|.
CASSSMGDRGSQPQHF
TGTGCCAGCAGCTCGATGGGGGACAGGGGGTCTCAGCCCCAGCATTTT
>TRBJ2-2|TRBV29-1|.|TRBD2
CSVDSGTGELFF
TGCAGCGTTGATAGCGGGACCGGGGAGCTGTTTTTT
>TRBJ1-3|TRBV15|.|.
CATSRDEGSGNTIYF
TGTGCCACCAGCAGAGATGAGGGATCTGGAAACACCATATATTTT
>TRBJ2-6|TRBV6-6|.|.
CASSPNLRGLSGANVLTF
TGTGCCAGCAGTCCTAACCTAAGGGGACTCTCTGGGGCCAACGTCCTGACTTTC